A selection of T cell receptor beta chains follows, all from one sample in a study of T cell responses to AZD1222 COVID-19 vaccine. Produced via immunoSEQ multiplex PCR; TCRdb's table is partial and in-frame only. The table records more than 150,000 clones, less than 95% of them present only once. The sample here was peripheral blood, taken on day 0 of AZD1222 vaccination. The receptors shown here come from an adult in good health. Each CDR3 is given with its conserved first and last residue. D genes are given only for firm matches. Size tells how often a clone was seen (once, few, many) or the class of an expanded clone, and some rows leave it out.

j_gene | d_gene | abundance | v_gene | CDR3nt | CDR3aa
TRBJ1-2 | . | . | TRBV28 | TGTGCCAGCAGTTTAGACCCCGGACAGCGGACTTATGGCTACACCTTC | CASSLDPGQRTYGYTF
TRBJ1-5 | TRBD1 | . | TRBV7-9 | TGTGCCAGCAGCCGGGGGACAGGGCCCAATCAGCCCCAGCATTTT | CASSRGTGPNQPQHF
TRBJ2-1 | TRBD2 | . | TRBV7-3 | TGTGCCAGCAGCTTAATAGGACTAGCGGCTTACAATGAGCAGTTCTTC | CASSLIGLAAYNEQFF
TRBJ2-2 | . | . | TRBV7-3 | TGTGCCAGCAGCTCCCGGGGACACACCGGGGAGCTGTTTTTT | CASSSRGHTGELFF
TRBJ1-1 | . | . | TRBV18 | TGTGCCAGCTCACGAATACCGGGACAACAGAACACTGAAGCTTTCTTT | CASSRIPGQQNTEAFF
TRBJ1-2 | . | . | TRBV2 | TGTGCCAGCAGTGTGTTGGCAGGGAACTATGGCTACACCTTC | CASSVLAGNYGYTF
TRBJ2-1 | TRBD2 | . | TRBV7-3 | TGTGCCAGCAGCTTAGCGGGAGAATACAATGAGCAGTTCTTC | CASSLAGEYNEQFF
TRBJ1-5 | . | . | TRBV6-2/TRBV6-3 | TGTGCCAGCAGTGGCGGTTATAGCGATCAGCCCCAGCATTTT | CASSGGYSDQPQHF
TRBJ2-5 | . | . | TRBV19 | TGTGCCAGTAGAAATGGCAGGTCGGGAGAGACCCAGTACTTC | CASRNGRSGETQYF
TRBJ1-4 | . | once | TRBV24-1 | TGTGCCACCGGAACGGGAGAAAAACTGTTTTTT | CATGTGEKLFF
TRBJ2-1 | TRBD2 | few | TRBV7-2 | TGTGCCAGCAGCTCCGCTAGCGGCTTGGGGAATGAGCAGTTCTTC | CASSSASGLGNEQFF
TRBJ1-1 | . | . | TRBV5-6 | TGTGCCAGCAGCTTGGGGCCAAACACTGAAGCTTTCTTT | CASSLGPNTEAFF
TRBJ1-6 | . | . | TRBV6-5 | TGTGCCAGCAGGGGGCAGACGTATAATTCACCCCTCCACTTT | CASRGQTYNSPLHF
TRBJ2-7 | . | . | TRBV20-1 | TGCAGTGCTAGTATCTGGGGGCCAGTCGAGCAGTACTTC | CSASIWGPVEQYF
TRBJ1-3 | TRBD1 | . | TRBV7-9 | TGTGCCAGCAGCCTCTGGACAGGGTCCTCTGGAAACACCATATATTTT | CASSLWTGSSGNTIYF
TRBJ2-7 | TRBD2 | . | TRBV6-5 | TGTGCCAGCAGTTACGATCCAGCGGGAGCCTACGAGCAGTACTTC | CASSYDPAGAYEQYF